This T cell receptor beta chain was recorded in a study of OX40 agonist ivuxolimab in advanced cancers. General study findings and limits: Both blood CD4+ and CD8+ T cells showed clonal growth by week 6 at 0.1 to 3.0 mg/kg. Averaging showed that CD8+ T cells had more expanded clones than CD4+ did.

Germline loops: CDR1 SGHDN, CDR2 FVKESK. The CDR3 consists of 16 residues. Trimming pared 1 base from V and 2 bases from J, leaving 9 bases between. People who had autoimmune disease history or systemic immunosuppression were excluded. TCRdb's copy holds only in-frame clones and misses some; the assay was immunoSEQ multiplex PCR. The table has about 19,000 clones, 75% to 85% seen once; the top ten hold about 19%. As regards this clone: As yet, its antigen is unknown.

The rearrangement links TRBV14 to TRBJ1-6, with D unclear. The sequence was collected from an adult with an advanced solid tumor such as melanoma, head and neck, liver or kidney cancer. The specimen comprised CD4+ or CD8+ T cells sorted from blood, sampled in a trial of the OX40 agonist ivuxolimab. CDR3 nucleotide sequence: TGTGCCAGCAGCCAAGCGGGGTTCGCCTATAATTCACCCCTCCACTTT. This encodes CASSQAGFAYNSPLHF.